This passage covers 28 T cell receptor beta chains from one sample sequenced in a study of blood T cell repertoires in COVID-19. Some clones are missing from TCRdb's copy, which holds only in-frame ones; the method was immunoSEQ multiplex PCR. The data contain fewer than 200,000 clones, over 70% of them singletons. Sequenced material: PBMCs or T cells enriched from blood (not recorded which). These TCRs come from a woman aged 50 to 65 in a cohort exposed to, infected with or recovered from COVID-19 (not recorded which).

V is TRBV7-2 and J is TRBJ1-1; perhaps TRBD1 as D (5 bases). Between the trimmed V and J ends, which lost 5 bases and 4 bases, there was a span of 14 bases. CDR3 length: 14 amino acids. Germline V CDR1 and CDR2: SGHTA, FQGNSA. The CDR3 DNA follows: TGTGCCAGCAGCCCGGCCCCCGGGGGCACTGAAGCTTTCTTT. Its protein product is CASSPAPGGTEAFF.

The chain is built from TRBV5-4 and TRBJ1-1; TRBD1 aligns across 8 bases. Per the germline V gene, CDR1 is SGHNT and CDR2 is YYREEE (reference sequence). This CDR3 has 16 residues. V shed 7 bases, J shed 0 bases, and the junction held 11 bases outside the gene matches. In DNA form, the CDR3 reads TGTGCCAGCGGCCCAGGGGGCCGGCCCATGAACACTGAAGCTTTCTTT. It yields the protein CASGPGGRPMNTEAFF.

This chain joins TRBV5-6 and TRBJ2-7; 7 bases match TRBD2. The CDR3 runs 16 residues. Germline CDR1 is SGHDT and CDR2 is YYEEEE. Unmatched junction bases numbered 15, after V lost 5 bases and J lost 4 bases. The CDR3 region has the DNA TGTGCCAGCAGACCACTGATGGGGGGGGAACCTTACGAGCAGTACTTC. It specifies CASRPLMGGEPYEQYF.

The genes are TRBV7-2 and TRBJ1-1; D possibly corresponds to TRBD1 (5 bases). V shed 0 bases and J shed 4 bases, with 18 bases lying between them. The CDR3 runs to 17 residues. The germline gives CDR1 SGHTA, CDR2 FQGNSA. The CDR3 DNA reads as TGTGCCAGCAGCTTAGCTCGGGGGGTCAGGAGAAGCACTGAAGCTTTCTTT. Encoded protein: CASSLARGVRRSTEAFF.

The chain has TRBV11-2 and TRBJ2-1; weak D call: TRBD1 (6 bases). V dropped 8 bases and J dropped 6 bases, with 20 bases sitting between them. The germline V gene encodes CDR1 SGHAT and CDR2 FQNNGV. This CDR3 has 15 amino acids. CDR3 amino acids: CASRPGSGAVNEQFF. DNA of the CDR3: TGTGCCAGCCGACCGGGGTCAGGGGCCGTCAATGAGCAGTTCTTC.

The rearrangement links TRBV6-6 to TRBJ1-6; possibly TRBD1 for D (6 bases). The ends were cut back, 2 bases at V and 6 bases at J, with 11 bases in the middle. Germline CDR1 and CDR2: MNHNY and SVGAGI (reference sequence). CDR3 length equals 15 residues. CDR3 region: CASSYEGQLNSPLHF. The CDR3 DNA sequence: TGTGCCAGCAGTTACGAAGGACAGCTTAATTCACCCCTCCACTTT.

The chain carries TRBV7-6 and TRBJ2-7, with no clear D. Germline lookup yields CDR1 SGHVS and CDR2 FNYEAQ. This CDR3 region has 14 residues. Trimming removed 4 bases from V and 2 bases from J, with 12 bases in between. The CDR3 here is CASSSTFRTYEQYF. CDR3 coding DNA: TGTGCCAGCAGCTCCACTTTTCGTACCTACGAGCAGTACTTC.

This chain joins TRBV7-9 and TRBJ2-7; D is unclear. The CDR3 totals 12 residues. Trimming cost V 3 bases and J 2 bases, with 5 bases left between them. Germline assignment: CDR1 SEHNR and CDR2 FQNEAQ (reference sequence). In nucleotides, the CDR3 is TGTGCCAGCAGCTTTAATACCTACGAGCAGTACTTC. It yields the protein CASSFNTYEQYF.

V gene TRBV5-6 combines with J gene TRBJ1-2, with D perhaps matching TRBD1 (6 bases). CDR1 SGHDT and CDR2 YYEEEE come from the germline V gene. Trimming stripped 4 bases from V and 5 bases from J, with 21 bases between. CDR3 length equals 16 residues. This chain's CDR3 is CASSHNINRGAYGYTF. CDR3 coding DNA: TGTGCCAGCAGCCACAACATTAATCGGGGGGCATATGGCTACACCTTC.

This chain joins TRBV28 and TRBJ1-3, with D hard to call. Deletions cut 7 bases from V and 4 bases from J, with 14 bases between. The CDR3 is 14 residues long. Looked up from germline, CDR1 is MDHEN and CDR2 is SYDVKM. The DNA of the CDR3 is TGTGCCAGCACCAACGGCATACAGGGAAACACCATATATTTT. This encodes CASTNGIQGNTIYF.

CDR3 protein: CASSLIGGQNGSPLHF. The CDR3 nucleotides are TGTGCCAGCAGTTTGATCGGGGGGCAGAATGGTTCACCCCTCCACTTT. J is TRBJ1-6 and V is TRBV28, with a tentative D call TRBD1 (6 bases). The CDR3 has 16 amino acids. Germline V gives CDR1 MDHEN, CDR2 SYDVKM. V was clipped by 3 bases and J by 9 bases, with 18 bases between them.

The V call is TRBV6-1, the J call TRBJ2-7, with TRBD2 identical over 11 bases. Germline V gene lookup returns CDR1 MNHNS and CDR2 SASEGT. The CDR3 sequence is 16 residues long. V lost 0 bases to trimming and J lost 3 bases; unmatched junction nucleotides: 4. This chain's CDR3 is CASSEALGLADYEQYF. The CDR3 DNA sequence: TGTGCCAGCAGTGAAGCGCTGGGACTAGCGGACTACGAGCAGTACTTC.

The chain has TRBV19 and TRBJ1-2; 11 bases agree with TRBD1. CDR1 and CDR2 from the germline V gene are LNHDA and SQIVND (reference sequence). The V segment lost 6 bases and the J segment 6 bases; nucleotides outside the gene matches: 9. This CDR3 spans 15 amino acids. The DNA of the CDR3 is TGTGCCAGTAGGGTTAGTGGACAGGGGGCGGATGGCTACACCTTC. It codes for CASRVSGQGADGYTF.

This sequence joins TRBV25-1 and TRBJ1-6; no reliable D call. Germline values: CDR1 MGHDK, CDR2 SYGVNS. V was pared by 4 bases and J by 7 bases, with 5 bases between. This CDR3 spans 12 amino acids. For the CDR3, the DNA is TGTGCCAGCAGTGCCCAAAATTCACCCCTCCACTTT. Its translation is CASSAQNSPLHF.

In regard to this clone: Other nucleotide sequences from this sample produce the same CDR3. The chain combines TRBV28 with TRBJ1-1; the D gene is possibly TRBD1 (6 bases). CDR3 length: 13 residues. CDR1 is MDHEN and CDR2 is SYDVKM in the germline V gene. V lost 3 bases to trimming and J lost 2 bases, with 7 bases between them. CDR3 amino acids: CASSLTGNTEAFF. The CDR3 bases are TGTGCCAGCAGTTTGACAGGTAACACTGAAGCTTTCTTT.

The V call is TRBV6-6, the J call TRBJ1-4; 7 bases line up with TRBD1. Germline V gene sequence: CDR1 MNHNY, CDR2 SVGAGI (reference sequence). Germline trimming cut 6 bases from V and 7 bases from J; bases unmatched to any gene: 5. This CDR3 spans 13 amino acids. The CDR3 DNA is TGTGCCAGCAGGCCTGACAGGGTTGAAAAACTGTTTTTT. Protein sequence: CASRPDRVEKLFF.

The J gene is TRBJ2-2, the V gene TRBV5-5; the match to TRBD2 covers 7 bases. With 2 bases clipped from V and 4 bases from J, the junction kept 5 bases outside the gene matches. The germline V gene has CDR1 SGHKS and CDR2 YYEKEE (reference sequence). CDR3 length: 15 amino acids. The CDR3 bases are TGTGCCAGCAGCTTCTCTGGGGAGGGCACCGGGGAGCTGTTTTTT. As protein: CASSFSGEGTGELFF.

This clone has just one count. The rearrangement joins TRBV5-1 to TRBJ1-2; D is unresolved. V was clipped by 0 bases and J by 8 bases, with 17 bases between them. The CDR3 loop spans 15 amino acids. Germline CDR1 is SGHRS and CDR2 is YFSETQ. The CDR3 nucleotides are TGCGCCAGCAGCTTGGGCCCCGGCGGGTCCGGGGGCTACACCTTC. Its translation: CASSLGPGGSGGYTF.

J is TRBJ2-7 and V is TRBV5-4; 9 bases agree with TRBD2. This CDR3 region has 17 residues. V lost 0 bases and J lost 2; bases outside the gene matches: 9. Germline loops: CDR1 SGHNT, CDR2 YYREEE (reference sequence). CDR3 bases: TGTGCCAGCAGCTTGGACGGCGGGAGGGCCGAGACCTACGAGCAGTACTTC. It specifies CASSLDGGRAETYEQYF.

The V gene is TRBV7-2, the J gene TRBJ2-2; 12 bases match TRBD2. Trimming at V came to 4 bases and at J to 4 bases, leaving 4 bases not matched to a gene. The CDR3 covers 16 residues. Germline values: CDR1 SGHTA, CDR2 FQGNSA. CDR3 in DNA: TGTGCCAGCAGCTCCTCTAGCGGGAGGGCCACCGGGGAGCTGTTTTTT. Protein: CASSSSSGRATGELFF.

The chain employs TRBV6-5 and TRBJ1-2; TRBD1 might be the D (6 bases). The CDR3 has 15 residues. Trimming shortened V by 6 bases and J by 8 bases, and 22 bases separated the two germline ends. Germline V lookup: CDR1 MNHEY, CDR2 SVGAGI. The CDR3 coding sequence is TGTGCCAGCAGCCCCGGGGGGGGCGATCAGAGGGGCTACACCTTC. Protein sequence: CASSPGGGDQRGYTF.

The CDR3 nucleotides are TGTGCCACCAGTGATCCGTCCGGGATCCAAGAGACCCAGTACTTC. Its protein is CATSDPSGIQETQYF. This rearrangement joins TRBV24-1 to TRBJ2-5; perhaps TRBD2 as D (5 bases). CDR1 is KGHDR, CDR2 SFDVKD, per germline. V shed 3 bases and J shed 1 base, with 11 bases lying between them. The CDR3 loop spans 15 amino acids.

The chain couples TRBV12-3 or TRBV12-4 to TRBJ2-1, with a possible D match to TRBD1 (6 bases). V shed 6 bases and J shed 4 bases, with 7 bases lying between them. The CDR3 loop spans 12 amino acids. The CDR3 DNA follows: TGTGCCAGCAGGACAGGTTACAATGAGCAGTTCTTC. Amino acid sequence: CASRTGYNEQFF.

The chain links TRBV27 to TRBJ1-6; TRBD1 aligns across 7 bases. Germline CDR1 MNHEY, CDR2 SMNVEV (reference sequence). The CDR3 length is 19 residues. V was pared by 5 bases and J by 2 bases, with 15 bases of the junction left unmatched. The CDR3 coding sequence is TGTGCCAGCAGTCCAAGTAGACTACAGGGGAACCCCTATAATTCACCCCTCCACTTT. The encoded protein is CASSPSRLQGNPYNSPLHF.

The V and J genes are TRBV9 and TRBJ2-3; 10 bases align to TRBD2. CDR1 is SGDLS, CDR2 YYNGEE, per germline. J gave up 6 bases and V 3 bases, and 19 bases lay outside the gene matches. The CDR3 length is 19 residues. CDR3 bases: TGTGCCAGCAGCGCAGGGTGGGCTAGCGGGGGTTCCGGTATGGATACGCAGTATTTT. Translated: CASSAGWASGGSGMDTQYF. Full variable domain (outside the CDR3, taken from reference TRBV9 and TRBJ2-3): DSGVTQTPKHLITATGQRVTLRCSPRSGDLSVYWYQQSLDQGLQFLIQYYNGEERAKGNILERFSAQQFPDLHSELNLSSLELGDSALYFCASSAGWASGGSGMDTQYFGPGTRLTVL.

The rearrangement joins TRBV5-1 to TRBJ2-7, with unresolved D. This CDR3 is built from 13 residues. The V end lost 1 base, the J end lost 3 bases, and 8 bases lay between the germline ends. Germline V lookup: CDR1 SGHRS, CDR2 YFSETQ. The CDR3 coding sequence is TGCGCCAGCAGCTTGAACAACATCTACGAGCAGTACTTC. It is translated as CASSLNNIYEQYF.

V and J are TRBV4-1 and TRBJ1-5; D possibly corresponds to TRBD1 (6 bases). Trimming took off 4 bases at V and 4 bases at J, with 11 bases between the two ends. This CDR3 contains 14 residues. Germline V gives CDR1 MGHRA, CDR2 YSYEKL. Here the CDR3 reads CASSPGRGNQPQHF. The CDR3 region has the DNA TGCGCCAGCAGCCCAGGGAGGGGGAATCAGCCCCAGCATTTT.

The chain carries TRBV15 and TRBJ2-7; 8 bases agree with TRBD1. After removal of 3 bases from V and 5 bases from J, the junction contained 9 bases not matched to a gene. CDR3 length: 15 residues. CDR1 LNHNV and CDR2 YYDKDF come from the germline V gene (reference sequence). The CDR3 loop is CATSRPAGQAHEQYF. DNA for the CDR3: TGTGCCACCAGCAGGCCGGCGGGACAGGCCCACGAGCAGTACTTC.